This T cell receptor beta chain appears in the sequencing data of a study of Graves' ophthalmopathy and Graves' hyperthyroidism. The study's findings and limits: Blood also held most thyroid clonotypes expanded above 0.001 frequency.

Trimming at V came to 5 bases and at J to 3 bases, leaving 2 bases not matched to a gene. The V gene's germline CDR1 is LNHDA and CDR2 SQIVND (reference sequence). The CDR3 has 13 residues. The starting material, approximately 10 ml of fresh peripheral blood, provided the PBMCs. At least ten counts were recorded for this clonotype. Its cognate antigen is unknown. Amplification from RNA transcripts yielded the TCR beta CDR3 regions. Investigators did first-round RT-PCR with HTBI primers, then second-round multiplex PCR. TCRdb redid the calling of the multiplex PCR reads with MiXCR, one entry per CDR3 protein. The data hold 400,000 to 500,000 distinct CDR3 sequences, with under 25% observed a single time.

The specimen was peripheral blood. The chain links TRBV19 to TRBJ2-5, with TRBD1 matching over 8 bases. The source is a woman under 30 with stable Graves' hyperthyroidism. The CDR3 protein is CASSPDREETQYF. In DNA form, the CDR3 reads TGTGCCAGTAGTCCGGACAGGGAAGAGACCCAGTACTTC.